This is a list of T cell receptor beta chains from one sample in a study of T-cell reconstitution after alpha-beta-depleted transplantation in children. One entry per CDR3 protein, called by TCRdb with MiXCR from the PCR reads. This table has approximately 350,000 distinct CDR3 sequences, roughly 13% appearing once. The sequenced sample was PBMCs, obtained from the stem cell graft. The receptors here all came from a human donor who donated a stem cell graft to a child with Fanconi anemia. The CDR3 runs from the conserved cysteine through the conserved F or W. A D gene is named only where the DNA matches it firmly. Some rows mark clone size as missing; the rest say once, few, many or name a class of expanded clone.

clone_size: NA; v_call: TRBV12-3/TRBV12-4; d_call: NA; j_call: TRBJ2-1; cdr3_nt: TGTGCCAGCAGGCGCACGGCGAGCTCCTACAATGAGCAGTTCTTC; cdr3_aa: CASRRTASSYNEQFF
clone_size: NA; v_call: TRBV12-3/TRBV12-4; d_call: NA; j_call: TRBJ2-1; cdr3_nt: TGTGCCAGCAGTCCACCCGGGACATACTACAATGAGCAGTTCTTC; cdr3_aa: CASSPPGTYYNEQFF
clone_size: few; v_call: TRBV6-2/TRBV6-3; d_call: NA; j_call: TRBJ1-1; cdr3_nt: TGTGCCAGCATAGAAGTTGTCTTGGTCAGGGGCCGCACTGAAGCTTTCTTT; cdr3_aa: CASIEVVLVRGRTEAFF
clone_size: few; v_call: TRBV4-3; d_call: NA; j_call: TRBJ1-2; cdr3_nt: TGCGCCAGCAGCCAAGATTTGAGGGCAGATAATAACTATGGCTACACCTTC; cdr3_aa: CASSQDLRADNNYGYTF
clone_size: many; v_call: TRBV7-2; d_call: NA; j_call: TRBJ1-1; cdr3_nt: TGTGCCAGCAGTCCAACCCAAGGGACCTTTGGGGCTGAAGCTTTCTTT; cdr3_aa: CASSPTQGTFGAEAFF
clone_size: many; v_call: TRBV6-5; d_call: NA; j_call: TRBJ1-1; cdr3_nt: TGTGCCAGCAGTTACTTAGGGAAGGCTGAAGCTTTCTTT; cdr3_aa: CASSYLGKAEAFF
clone_size: few; v_call: TRBV6-5; d_call: NA; j_call: TRBJ2-7; cdr3_nt: TGTGCCAGCAGCCGCTCTTCCGTCGAGCAGTACTTC; cdr3_aa: CASSRSSVEQYF
clone_size: few; v_call: TRBV4-1; d_call: NA; j_call: TRBJ2-7; cdr3_nt: TGCGCCAGCAGCCAAGATCGTCGAGGGGGGGAGCAGTACTTC; cdr3_aa: CASSQDRRGGEQYF
clone_size: many; v_call: TRBV7-2; d_call: TRBD2; j_call: TRBJ2-1; cdr3_nt: TGTGCCAGCAGCCTCCAAAGAGCGGGGGCCAATGAGCAGTTCTTC; cdr3_aa: CASSLQRAGANEQFF
clone_size: NA; v_call: TRBV7-9; d_call: NA; j_call: TRBJ2-1; cdr3_nt: TGTGCCACCTCCTATCCCGGGGGTAGGTCCTACAATGAGCAGTTCTTC; cdr3_aa: CATSYPGGRSYNEQFF
clone_size: NA; v_call: TRBV20-1; d_call: NA; j_call: TRBJ2-5; cdr3_nt: TGCAGTGCTAGAGATTACACAACCCAAGAGACCCAGTACTTC; cdr3_aa: CSARDYTTQETQYF
clone_size: few; v_call: TRBV7-2; d_call: NA; j_call: TRBJ1-2; cdr3_nt: TGTGCCAGCAGCTTATTGGAAAGCGGCGGCTACACCTTC; cdr3_aa: CASSLLESGGYTF
clone_size: many; v_call: TRBV5-1; d_call: TRBD1; j_call: TRBJ2-2; cdr3_nt: TGCGCCAGCAGCTTTCGACAGGGATGGACCGGGGAGCTGTTTTTT; cdr3_aa: CASSFRQGWTGELFF
clone_size: many; v_call: TRBV5-1; d_call: NA; j_call: TRBJ2-4; cdr3_nt: TGCGCCAGCAGGTCCCGGGGCGAAGACCCTATTCAGTACTTC; cdr3_aa: CASRSRGEDPIQYF
clone_size: NA; v_call: TRBV7-2; d_call: TRBD1; j_call: TRBJ2-2; cdr3_nt: TGTGCCAGCAGCTTAGGGACAGGGAGCGATACCGGGGAGCTGTTTTTT; cdr3_aa: CASSLGTGSDTGELFF
clone_size: many; v_call: TRBV5-1; d_call: TRBD1; j_call: TRBJ2-1; cdr3_nt: TGCGCCAGCAGCTTACAGGGGGATAGTTCCTACAATGAGCAGTTCTTC; cdr3_aa: CASSLQGDSSYNEQFF
clone_size: few; v_call: TRBV2; d_call: NA; j_call: TRBJ1-2; cdr3_nt: TGTGCCAGCAGTGACACAGCCAACTATGGCTACACCTTC; cdr3_aa: CASSDTANYGYTF
clone_size: NA; v_call: TRBV5-1; d_call: TRBD1; j_call: TRBJ2-2; cdr3_nt: TGCGCCAGCAGCGGCCGGGACAGGCTTTACACCGGGGAGCTGTTTTTT; cdr3_aa: CASSGRDRLYTGELFF
clone_size: few; v_call: TRBV29-1; d_call: NA; j_call: TRBJ2-1; cdr3_nt: TGCAGCGTTCCCCCCGGGGTCAATGAGCAGTTCTTC; cdr3_aa: CSVPPGVNEQFF
clone_size: few; v_call: TRBV3-1; d_call: TRBD2; j_call: TRBJ2-3; cdr3_nt: TGTGCCAGCAGCCAGCTTAGCGGGGGGGCCAATGGAGATACGCAGTATTTT; cdr3_aa: CASSQLSGGANGDTQYF
clone_size: NA; v_call: TRBV27; d_call: NA; j_call: TRBJ1-1; cdr3_nt: TGTGCCAGCAGTGGCCTAACCTGGGGGGGTAATGGGGTGAACACTGAAGCTTTCTTT; cdr3_aa: CASSGLTWGGNGVNTEAFF
clone_size: many; v_call: TRBV5-1; d_call: TRBD1; j_call: TRBJ2-3; cdr3_nt: TGCGCCAGCAGCTTAAATCGGGACAGGGCCTGGGGAGATACGCAGTATTTT; cdr3_aa: CASSLNRDRAWGDTQYF
clone_size: NA; v_call: TRBV12-3/TRBV12-4; d_call: TRBD1; j_call: TRBJ1-1; cdr3_nt: TGTGCCAGCAGGGACAGGTCTTTGAACACTGAAGCTTTCTTT; cdr3_aa: CASRDRSLNTEAFF
clone_size: NA; v_call: TRBV6-1; d_call: TRBD2; j_call: TRBJ2-1; cdr3_nt: TGTGCCAGCAGAAGGACTAGCGTGAGCTCCTACAATGAGCAGTTCTTC; cdr3_aa: CASRRTSVSSYNEQFF
clone_size: NA; v_call: TRBV5-5; d_call: TRBD1; j_call: TRBJ2-1; cdr3_nt: TGTGCCAGCAGCTGGGGACAGGGACAAACCTACAATGAGCAGTTCTTC; cdr3_aa: CASSWGQGQTYNEQFF
clone_size: NA; v_call: TRBV30; d_call: NA; j_call: TRBJ2-7; cdr3_nt: TGTGCCTGGAGGGACAGCCGCTACGAGCAGTACTTC; cdr3_aa: CAWRDSRYEQYF
clone_size: few; v_call: TRBV29-1; d_call: NA; j_call: TRBJ1-2; cdr3_nt: TGCAGCGGTGGGACGGACTATGGCTACACCTTC; cdr3_aa: CSGGTDYGYTF
clone_size: NA; v_call: TRBV3-1; d_call: NA; j_call: TRBJ2-1; cdr3_nt: TGTGCCAGCAGCACCCCGGCAGGTTCAAATGAGCAGTTCTTC; cdr3_aa: CASSTPAGSNEQFF
clone_size: NA; v_call: TRBV10-1; d_call: TRBD1; j_call: TRBJ2-2; cdr3_nt: TGCGCCAGCAGTGACGGGACAGGGGGAACCGGGGAGCTGTTTTTT; cdr3_aa: CASSDGTGGTGELFF
clone_size: few; v_call: TRBV29-1; d_call: NA; j_call: TRBJ2-7; cdr3_nt: TGCAGCGTTGAAGAAGGATGGGACATCAAGTACTTC; cdr3_aa: CSVEEGWDIKYF
clone_size: few; v_call: TRBV10-3; d_call: NA; j_call: TRBJ2-1; cdr3_nt: TGTGCCATTAAAGAGGGGGACCGAGCCTACAATGAGCAGTTCTTC; cdr3_aa: CAIKEGDRAYNEQFF
clone_size: few; v_call: TRBV7-8; d_call: NA; j_call: TRBJ1-1; cdr3_nt: TGTGCCAGCATCCCGCGCATGAACACTGAAGCTTTCTTT; cdr3_aa: CASIPRMNTEAFF
clone_size: few; v_call: TRBV5-1; d_call: NA; j_call: TRBJ1-5; cdr3_nt: TGCGCCAGCAGCTTGGACGGGGATGGGCCCCAGCATTTT; cdr3_aa: CASSLDGDGPQHF
clone_size: few; v_call: TRBV12-3/TRBV12-4; d_call: TRBD2; j_call: TRBJ2-2; cdr3_nt: TGTGCCAGCACCCCTACGGGGGGAGGGGACACCGGGGAGCTGTTTTTT; cdr3_aa: CASTPTGGGDTGELFF
clone_size: few; v_call: TRBV15; d_call: NA; j_call: TRBJ1-4; cdr3_nt: TGTGCCACCAGCAGAGATCGGAATGAAAAACTGTTTTTT; cdr3_aa: CATSRDRNEKLFF
clone_size: many; v_call: TRBV7-8; d_call: NA; j_call: TRBJ2-1; cdr3_nt: TGTGCCAGCAGCTTAGCTCGGGGAAATGAGCAGTTCTTC; cdr3_aa: CASSLARGNEQFF
clone_size: few; v_call: TRBV30; d_call: NA; j_call: TRBJ1-2; cdr3_nt: TGTGCCTGGGGAGACCGTTCAGGCGTCTATGGCTACACCTTC; cdr3_aa: CAWGDRSGVYGYTF
clone_size: NA; v_call: TRBV5-1; d_call: TRBD1; j_call: TRBJ2-5; cdr3_nt: TGCGCCAGCAGCTTATTATCCGGGACAGGGGACGAGACCCAGTACTTC; cdr3_aa: CASSLLSGTGDETQYF
clone_size: NA; v_call: TRBV4-3; d_call: NA; j_call: TRBJ2-5; cdr3_nt: TGCGCCAGCAGCCAAGAGACAGGCCTCCAAGAGACCCAGTACTTC; cdr3_aa: CASSQETGLQETQYF
clone_size: NA; v_call: TRBV7-2; d_call: TRBD1; j_call: TRBJ1-2; cdr3_nt: TGTGCCAGCAGCGCAGACAGGGGGTTAGGCTACACCTTC; cdr3_aa: CASSADRGLGYTF
clone_size: few; v_call: TRBV5-5; d_call: NA; j_call: TRBJ1-1; cdr3_nt: TGTGCCAGCAGCTTGTTTGGGGTGGGGACTGAAGCTTTCTTT; cdr3_aa: CASSLFGVGTEAFF
clone_size: many; v_call: TRBV12-3/TRBV12-4; d_call: NA; j_call: TRBJ2-2; cdr3_nt: TGTGCCAGCAGTTCGGACGGGCTATCCCATCCCAGGGCCGGGGAGCTGTTTTTT; cdr3_aa: CASSSDGLSHPRAGELFF
clone_size: many; v_call: TRBV12-3/TRBV12-4; d_call: NA; j_call: TRBJ1-1; cdr3_nt: TGTGCCAGCAGTTTAACCAGGGCGAACACTGAAGCTTTCTTT; cdr3_aa: CASSLTRANTEAFF
clone_size: few; v_call: TRBV4-1; d_call: NA; j_call: TRBJ1-1; cdr3_nt: TGCGCCAGCAGCCTGAGGCTGGGAAGAAACACTGAAGCTTTCTTT; cdr3_aa: CASSLRLGRNTEAFF
clone_size: NA; v_call: TRBV5-1; d_call: TRBD1; j_call: TRBJ1-1; cdr3_nt: TGCGCCAGCAGCGCTCTTTTGGGAGGGGGCCCGAACACTGAAGCTTTCTTT; cdr3_aa: CASSALLGGGPNTEAFF
clone_size: few; v_call: TRBV30; d_call: NA; j_call: TRBJ1-1; cdr3_nt: TGTGCCTGGAGTCCCCCGCTTGGACACATGAACACTGAAGCTTTCTTT; cdr3_aa: CAWSPPLGHMNTEAFF
clone_size: many; v_call: TRBV3-1; d_call: NA; j_call: TRBJ1-5; cdr3_nt: TGTGCCAGCAGCCAAGATCTGGGGGCCTGGCAGCCCCAGCATTTT; cdr3_aa: CASSQDLGAWQPQHF